This TCR beta chain was profiled in a study of blood T cell repertoires in COVID-19. Study in general: Donors in the United States, Italy and Spain gave samples during acute or convalescent COVID-19.

The germline V gene has CDR1 SGHDN and CDR2 FVKESK. This CDR3 region has 15 residues. J was trimmed by 4 bases and V by 6 bases; bases with no gene match: 4. Method: immunoSEQ multiplex PCR; TCRdb's copy keeps in-frame clones and lacks some. The sample has about 110,000 clones, about 80% seen once. The sequencing input was peripheral blood. The receptor was derived from a woman aged 55-69 years with acute or convalescent COVID-19. V is TRBV14 and J is TRBJ2-5, with 14 positions matching TRBD2. The CDR3 protein is CASSYGLAGGETQYF. The CDR3 DNA reads TGTGCCAGCAGTTATGGACTAGCGGGAGGAGAGACCCAGTACTTC.